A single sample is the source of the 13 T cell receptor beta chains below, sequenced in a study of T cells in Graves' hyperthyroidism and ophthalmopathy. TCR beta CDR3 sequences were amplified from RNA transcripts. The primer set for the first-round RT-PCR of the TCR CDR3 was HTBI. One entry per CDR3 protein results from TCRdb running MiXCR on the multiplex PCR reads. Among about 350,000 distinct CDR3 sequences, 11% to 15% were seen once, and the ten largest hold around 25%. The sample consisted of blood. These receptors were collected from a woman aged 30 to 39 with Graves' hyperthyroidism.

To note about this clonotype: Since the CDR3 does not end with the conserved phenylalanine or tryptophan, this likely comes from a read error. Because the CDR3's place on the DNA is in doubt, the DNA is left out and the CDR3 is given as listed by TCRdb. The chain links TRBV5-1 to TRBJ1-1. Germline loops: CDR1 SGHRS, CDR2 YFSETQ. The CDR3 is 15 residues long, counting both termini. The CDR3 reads CASSPGRWVDTEALV.

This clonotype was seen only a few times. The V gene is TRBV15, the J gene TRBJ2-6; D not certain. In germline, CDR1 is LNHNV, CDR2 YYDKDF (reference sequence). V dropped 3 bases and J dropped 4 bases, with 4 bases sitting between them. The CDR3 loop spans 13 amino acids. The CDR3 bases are TGTGCCACCAGCAGGTGGGGGGCCAACGTCCTGACTTTC. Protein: CATSRWGANVLTF.

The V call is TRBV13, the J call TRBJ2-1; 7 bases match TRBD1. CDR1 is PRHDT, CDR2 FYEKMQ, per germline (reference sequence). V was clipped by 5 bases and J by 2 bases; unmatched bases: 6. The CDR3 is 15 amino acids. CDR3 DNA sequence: TGTGCCAGCAGCGACAGGGCGGAAACCTACAATGAGCAGTTCTTC. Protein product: CASSDRAETYNEQFF.

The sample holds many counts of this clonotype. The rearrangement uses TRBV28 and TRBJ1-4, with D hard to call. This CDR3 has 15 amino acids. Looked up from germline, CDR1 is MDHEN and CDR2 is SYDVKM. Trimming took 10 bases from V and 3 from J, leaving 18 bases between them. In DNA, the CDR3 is TGTGCCACCAAAACTAGTCACGCAGCTAATGAAAAACTGTTTTTT. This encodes CATKTSHAANEKLFF. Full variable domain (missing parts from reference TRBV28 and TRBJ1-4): DVKVTQSSRYLVKRTGEKVFLECVQDMDHENMFWYRQDPGLGLRLIYFSYDVKMKEKGDIPEGYSVSREKKERFSLILESASTNQTSMYLCATKTSHAANEKLFFGSGTQLSVL.

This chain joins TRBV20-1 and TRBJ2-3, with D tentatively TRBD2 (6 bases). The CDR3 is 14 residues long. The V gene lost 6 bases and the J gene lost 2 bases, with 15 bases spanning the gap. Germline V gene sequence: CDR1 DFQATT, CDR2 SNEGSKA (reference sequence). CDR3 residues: CSAPLGGVTDTQYF. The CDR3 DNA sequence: TGCAGTGCACCCCTCGGCGGGGTCACAGATACGCAGTATTTT.

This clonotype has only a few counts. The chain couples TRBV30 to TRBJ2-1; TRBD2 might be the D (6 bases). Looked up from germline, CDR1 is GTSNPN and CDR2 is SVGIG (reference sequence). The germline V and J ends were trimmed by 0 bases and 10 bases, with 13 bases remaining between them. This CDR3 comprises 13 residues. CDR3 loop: CAWSVLGAGEQFF. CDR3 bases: TGTGCCTGGAGTGTACTGGGCGCGGGAGAGCAGTTCTTC.

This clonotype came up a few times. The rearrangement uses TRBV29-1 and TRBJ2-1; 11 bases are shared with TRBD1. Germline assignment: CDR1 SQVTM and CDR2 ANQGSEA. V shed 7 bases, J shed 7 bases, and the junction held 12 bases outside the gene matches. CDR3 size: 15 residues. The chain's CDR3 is CSAQRGTGGVNEQFF. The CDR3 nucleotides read TGCAGCGCCCAGCGGGGGACAGGGGGGGTTAATGAGCAGTTCTTC.

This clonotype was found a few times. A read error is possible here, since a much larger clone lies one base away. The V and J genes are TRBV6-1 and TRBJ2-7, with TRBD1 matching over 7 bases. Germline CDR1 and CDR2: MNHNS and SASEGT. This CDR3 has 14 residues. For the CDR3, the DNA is TGTGCCAGCAGGGAAGGGGGCCTCTCCTACGAGCAGTACTTC. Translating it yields CASREGGLSYEQYF.

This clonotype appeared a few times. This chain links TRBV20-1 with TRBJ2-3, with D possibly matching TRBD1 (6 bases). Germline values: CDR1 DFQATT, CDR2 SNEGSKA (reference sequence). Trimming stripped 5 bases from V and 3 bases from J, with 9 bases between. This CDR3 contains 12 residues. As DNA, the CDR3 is TGCAGTGCTGGGACAAAAACAGATACGCAGTATTTT. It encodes CSAGTKTDTQYF.

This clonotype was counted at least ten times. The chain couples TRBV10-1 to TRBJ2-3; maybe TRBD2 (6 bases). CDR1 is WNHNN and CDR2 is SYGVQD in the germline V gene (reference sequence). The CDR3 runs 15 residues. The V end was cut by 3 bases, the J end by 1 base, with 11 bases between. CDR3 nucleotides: TGCGCCAGCAGTGATAGTGCGGGGCGCACAGATACGCAGTATTTT. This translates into CASSDSAGRTDTQYF.

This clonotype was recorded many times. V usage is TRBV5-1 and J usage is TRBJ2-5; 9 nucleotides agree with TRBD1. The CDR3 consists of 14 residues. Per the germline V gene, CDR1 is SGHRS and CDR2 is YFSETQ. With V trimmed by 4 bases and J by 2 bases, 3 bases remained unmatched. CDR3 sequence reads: CASSQGTGQETQYF. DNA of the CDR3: TGCGCCAGCAGCCAAGGGACAGGGCAAGAGACCCAGTACTTC.

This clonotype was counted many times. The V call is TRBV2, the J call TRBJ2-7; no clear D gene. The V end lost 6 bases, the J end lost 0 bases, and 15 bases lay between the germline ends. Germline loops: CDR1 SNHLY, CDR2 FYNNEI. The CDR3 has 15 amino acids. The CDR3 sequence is CASRTRAQSSYEQYF. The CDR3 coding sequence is TGTGCCAGCAGGACTCGTGCCCAGAGCTCCTACGAGCAGTACTTC. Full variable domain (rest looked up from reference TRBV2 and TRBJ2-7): EPEVTQTPSHQVTQMGQEVILRCVPISNHLYFYWYRQILGQKVEFLVSFYNNEISEKSEIFDDQFSVERPDGSNFTLKIRSTKLEDSAMYFCASRTRAQSSYEQYFGPGTRLTVT.

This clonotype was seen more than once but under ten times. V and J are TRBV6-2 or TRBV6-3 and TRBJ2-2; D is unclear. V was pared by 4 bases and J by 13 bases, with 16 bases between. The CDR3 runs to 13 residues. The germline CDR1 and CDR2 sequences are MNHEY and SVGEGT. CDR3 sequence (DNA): TGTGCCAGCAGTTTAGAAAAAAATCGTGGGCTGTTTTTT. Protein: CASSLEKNRGLFF.